This is a list of T cell receptor beta chains from one sample in a study of T cells after yellow fever vaccination. Via MiXCR, TCRdb re-called the 5' RACE reads, giving one row per CDR3 protein. The sample consists of 500,000 to 650,000 distinct CDR3 sequences, about 15% of them appearing once. Here the sequenced sample was PBMCs, taken less than 6 days after the first yellow fever vaccination. Receptors originate from a man between 18 and 29 years old who received the YFV17D yellow fever vaccine. Both conserved end residues are part of each CDR3. D genes are given only for firm matches. Not every row has a clone size; where given, it reads once, few, many or a size class.

abundance	v_gene	j_gene	d_gene	CDR3nt	CDR3aa
NA	TRBV7-9	TRBJ1-2	NA	TGTGCCAGCAGCTCGTTAATCTCCTTTGGCTACACCTTC	CASSSLISFGYTF
many	TRBV5-1	TRBJ2-5	NA	TGCGCCAGCAGCTTGAGACCCTCCTATCCCCAGACCCAGTACTTC	CASSLRPSYPQTQYF
many	TRBV7-2	TRBJ2-3	NA	TGTGCCAGCAGCTACCTAGGGACAGATACGCAGTATTTT	CASSYLGTDTQYF
few	TRBV18	TRBJ2-3	NA	TGTGCCAGCTCACCCAGGCAACAGGGAACAGATACGCAGTATTTT	CASSPRQQGTDTQYF
few	TRBV20-1	TRBJ1-1	NA	TGCAGTGCTAGATTGGAGAACACTGAAGCTTTCTTT	CSARLENTEAFF
few	TRBV6-1	TRBJ2-2	NA	TGTGCCAGCAGTAGAGTGAATTCGGGCACCGGGGAGCTGTTTTTT	CASSRVNSGTGELFF
few	TRBV6-1	TRBJ2-5	NA	TGTGCCAGCAGTGGGTACTCTCAAGAGACCCAGTACTTC	CASSGYSQETQYF
NA	TRBV5-1	TRBJ2-5	NA	TGCGCCAGCAGCTTGGACGGGACCCAGTACTTC	CASSLDGTQYF
NA	TRBV4-3	TRBJ2-1	NA	TGCGCCAGCAGCCAAGGCGCGAGGGGGGGCTTTAATGAGCAGTTCTTC	CASSQGARGGFNEQFF
few	TRBV5-1	TRBJ2-3	NA	TGCGCCAGCAGCTTGGATGCAGCGGCGGATACGCAGTATTTT	CASSLDAAADTQYF
few	TRBV18	TRBJ2-3	NA	TGTGCCAGCTCACCAACCCTCCAGGGCACAGATACGCAGTATTTT	CASSPTLQGTDTQYF
NA	TRBV11-2	TRBJ1-2	NA	TGTGCCAGCAGTAGCGACAGACTATCTAACTATGGCTACACCTTC	CASSSDRLSNYGYTF
few	TRBV27	TRBJ2-4	TRBD2	TGTGCCAGCAGTTTATTCGGGCGAGCGGGGGCCGGAGCCAAAAACATTCAGTACTTC	CASSLFGRAGAGAKNIQYF
few	TRBV4-1	TRBJ2-7	NA	TGCGCCAGCAGCCAAGACCCCCCCTCATACGAGCAGTACTTC	CASSQDPPSYEQYF
NA	TRBV6-4	TRBJ1-5	NA	TGTGCCAGCAGTGAGGACGGAAGCAATCAGCCCCAGCATTTT	CASSEDGSNQPQHF
few	TRBV6-5	TRBJ2-7	NA	TGTGCCAGCAGTTCAAGGGGGGGGGCTGGGGAGCAGTACTTC	CASSSRGGAGEQYF
few	TRBV4-3	TRBJ2-1	TRBD2	TGCGCCAGCAGCCAAGCTCGGGGGGGCCGATACAATGAGCAGTTCTTC	CASSQARGGRYNEQFF
NA	TRBV12-3/TRBV12-4	TRBJ1-2	NA	TGTGCCAGCAGCTTGACAGGTTCTCATGGCTACACCTTC	CASSLTGSHGYTF
few	TRBV4-1	TRBJ1-6	NA	TGCGCCAGCAGCCGGAGGGGCAGGGAGGGCCAGGGATCACCCCTCCACTTT	CASSRRGREGQGSPLHF
NA	TRBV7-2	TRBJ1-2	TRBD1	TGTGCCAGCAGCTTAGCGACAGGGGCCTACTATGGCTACACCTTC	CASSLATGAYYGYTF
NA	TRBV15	TRBJ1-1	TRBD1	TGTGCCACCAGCGAACACGACAGGGGGAACACTGAAGCTTTCTTT	CATSEHDRGNTEAFF
few	TRBV15	TRBJ1-2	TRBD1	TGTGCCACCAGCAGAGATTCAATGCAGGGGGCCAGAGAAGACTATGGCTACACCTTC	CATSRDSMQGAREDYGYTF
NA	TRBV6-4	TRBJ2-5	NA	TGTGCCAGCAGTGACCCAAAAGGGGGAGAAGAGACCCAGTACTTC	CASSDPKGGEETQYF
few	TRBV11-2	TRBJ2-5	TRBD2	TGTGCCAGCAGCCCCGGACTAGCGGGGGCGTATGTAGAGACCCAGTACTTC	CASSPGLAGAYVETQYF
NA	TRBV7-6	TRBJ1-1	NA	TGTGCCAGCAGCTCTCGGTCAAACACTGAAGCTTTCTTT	CASSSRSNTEAFF
NA	TRBV12-1	TRBJ2-1	NA	TGTGCCAGCAGCCATCGTGTCAGGGGGATCAATGAGCAGTTCTTC	CASSHRVRGINEQFF
few	TRBV6-5	TRBJ1-1	NA	TGTGCCAGCACCTCCGAAGGGACTGAAGCTTTCTTT	CASTSEGTEAFF
few	TRBV2	TRBJ1-5	TRBD1	TGTGCCAGCACTGGACAGGCTGATCAGCCCCAGCATTTT	CASTGQADQPQHF
few	TRBV16	TRBJ2-2	NA	TGTGCCAGCAACGTGGGGACGAACACCGGGGAGCTGTTTTTT	CASNVGTNTGELFF
few	TRBV12-3/TRBV12-4	TRBJ1-2	TRBD1	TGTGCCAGCAGAAAGGACAGGGGGGACTATGGCTACACCTTC	CASRKDRGDYGYTF
NA	TRBV6-1	TRBJ2-3	NA	TGTGCCAGCAGGAAGTTGGGGGGCACAGATACGCAGTATTTT	CASRKLGGTDTQYF
few	TRBV4-1	TRBJ1-2	NA	TGCGCCAGCAGCCCGGGGGGGGCCCTCTCAGATGGCTACACCTTC	CASSPGGALSDGYTF
few	TRBV20-1	TRBJ1-1	TRBD1	TGCAGTGCCACCCAGACAGGGGACACTGAAGCTTTCTTT	CSATQTGDTEAFF
NA	TRBV5-1	TRBJ2-3	TRBD2	TGCGCCAGCAGCTTGGGGGCAGGGAGGGCGGATACGCAGTATTTT	CASSLGAGRADTQYF
NA	TRBV25-1	TRBJ2-1	NA	TGTGCCAGCAGTGAATTAAGCAGGGCGTACAATGAGCAGTTCTTC	CASSELSRAYNEQFF
NA	TRBV6-1	TRBJ2-5	NA	TGTGCCAGCATTAGGTCGGGAGAGACCCAGTACTTC	CASIRSGETQYF
NA	TRBV29-1	TRBJ2-3	NA	TGCAGCACCCGGGACTCCGCAGATACGCAGTATTTT	CSTRDSADTQYF
few	TRBV12-3/TRBV12-4	TRBJ2-7	NA	TGTGCCAGCAGCACTGGACAGCACCTAACCTACGAGCAGTACTTC	CASSTGQHLTYEQYF
few	TRBV5-1	TRBJ2-2	TRBD2	TGCGCCAGCAGCTTCACCGGGGGGGCCGCCGGGGAGCTGTTTTTT	CASSFTGGAAGELFF
NA	TRBV7-9	TRBJ2-2	NA	TGTGCCAGCAGCGAAAACAGGGGAGGCACCGGGGAGCTGTTTTTT	CASSENRGGTGELFF
NA	TRBV7-2	TRBJ2-7	NA	TGTGCCAGCAGCCGAGGACGGCTGCTCTCCTACGAGCAGTACTTC	CASSRGRLLSYEQYF
NA	TRBV7-3	TRBJ2-3	NA	TGTGCCAGCAGCTTAGAGGAGCGGAGCACAGATACGCAGTATTTT	CASSLEERSTDTQYF